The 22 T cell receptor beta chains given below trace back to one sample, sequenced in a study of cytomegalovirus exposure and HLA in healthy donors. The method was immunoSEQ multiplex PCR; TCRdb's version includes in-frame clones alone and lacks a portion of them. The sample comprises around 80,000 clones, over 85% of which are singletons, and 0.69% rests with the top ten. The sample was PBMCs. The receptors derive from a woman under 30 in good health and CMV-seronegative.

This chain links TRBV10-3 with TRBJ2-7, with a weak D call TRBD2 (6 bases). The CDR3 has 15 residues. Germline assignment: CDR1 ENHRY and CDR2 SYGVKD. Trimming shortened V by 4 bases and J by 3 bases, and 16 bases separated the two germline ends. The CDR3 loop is CAISALPEGRYEQYF. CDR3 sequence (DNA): TGTGCCATCAGTGCCCTTCCGGAGGGGCGCTACGAGCAGTACTTC.

CDR3 DNA: TGCGCCAGCAGCTTGGGGGGGGAAGCCAAAAACATTCAGTACTTC. Protein sequence: CASSLGGEAKNIQYF. The rearrangement uses TRBV5-1 and TRBJ2-4, with D tentatively TRBD2 (6 bases). Trimming removed 0 bases from V and 0 bases from J, with 7 bases in between. CDR1 is SGHRS, CDR2 YFSETQ, per germline. The CDR3 loop spans 15 amino acids.

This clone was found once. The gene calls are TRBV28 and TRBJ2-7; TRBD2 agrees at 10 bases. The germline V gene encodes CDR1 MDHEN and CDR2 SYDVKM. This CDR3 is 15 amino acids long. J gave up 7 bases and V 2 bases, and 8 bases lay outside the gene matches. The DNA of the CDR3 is TGTGCCAGCAGTTTAAGGGCTAGCGGGAGCGATGAGCAGTACTTC. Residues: CASSLRASGSDEQYF.

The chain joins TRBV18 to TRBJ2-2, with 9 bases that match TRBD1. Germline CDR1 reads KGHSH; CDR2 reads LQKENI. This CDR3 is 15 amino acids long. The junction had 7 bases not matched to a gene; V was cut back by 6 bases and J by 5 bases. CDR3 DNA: TGTGCCAGCTCGCAACAGGGGGCGCTAACCGGGGAGCTGTTTTTT. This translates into CASSQQGALTGELFF.

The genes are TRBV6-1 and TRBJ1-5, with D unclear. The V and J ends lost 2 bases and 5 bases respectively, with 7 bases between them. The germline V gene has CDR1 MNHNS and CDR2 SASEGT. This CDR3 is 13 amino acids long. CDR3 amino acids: CASSEFRDQPQHF. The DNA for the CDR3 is TGTGCCAGCAGTGAATTTCGGGATCAGCCCCAGCATTTT.

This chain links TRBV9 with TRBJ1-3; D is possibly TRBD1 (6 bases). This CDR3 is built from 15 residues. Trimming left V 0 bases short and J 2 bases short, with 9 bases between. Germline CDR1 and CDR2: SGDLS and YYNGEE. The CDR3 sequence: CASSVEAGAGNTIYF. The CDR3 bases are TGTGCCAGCAGCGTAGAGGCAGGGGCTGGAAACACCATATATTTT.

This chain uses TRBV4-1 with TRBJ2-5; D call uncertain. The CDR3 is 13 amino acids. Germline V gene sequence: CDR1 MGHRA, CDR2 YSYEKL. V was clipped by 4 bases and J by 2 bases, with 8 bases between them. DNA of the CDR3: TGCGCCAGCAGCCTCGCGCAACAAGAGACCCAGTACTTC. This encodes CASSLAQQETQYF.

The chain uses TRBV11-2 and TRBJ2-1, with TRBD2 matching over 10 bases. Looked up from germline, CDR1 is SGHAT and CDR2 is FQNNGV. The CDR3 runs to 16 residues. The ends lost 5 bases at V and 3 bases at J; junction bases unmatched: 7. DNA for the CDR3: TGTGCCAGCAGCCCCATGACTAGCGGGTACTACAATGAGCAGTTCTTC. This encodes CASSPMTSGYYNEQFF.

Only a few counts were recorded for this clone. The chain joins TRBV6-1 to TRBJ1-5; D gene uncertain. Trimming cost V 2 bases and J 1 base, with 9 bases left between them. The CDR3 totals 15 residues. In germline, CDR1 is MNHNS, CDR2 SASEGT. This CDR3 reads CASSEQAGSNQPQHF. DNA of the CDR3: TGTGCCAGCAGTGAACAGGCGGGGAGCAATCAGCCCCAGCATTTT.

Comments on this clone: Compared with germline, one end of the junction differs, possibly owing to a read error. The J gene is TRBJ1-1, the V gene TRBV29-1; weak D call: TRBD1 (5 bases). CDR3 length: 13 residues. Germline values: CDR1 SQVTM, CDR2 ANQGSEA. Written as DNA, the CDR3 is TGCAGCGTTGAACTGGGGGGGAACACTGAAGTTTTCTTT. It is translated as CSVELGGNTEVFF.

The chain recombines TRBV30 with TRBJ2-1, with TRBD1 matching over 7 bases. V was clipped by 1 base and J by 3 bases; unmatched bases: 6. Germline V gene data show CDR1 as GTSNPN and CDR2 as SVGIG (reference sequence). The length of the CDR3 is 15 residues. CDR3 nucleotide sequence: TGTGCCTGGAGTGAGTCGACAGGGATCTACAATGAGCAGTTCTTC. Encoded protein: CAWSESTGIYNEQFF.

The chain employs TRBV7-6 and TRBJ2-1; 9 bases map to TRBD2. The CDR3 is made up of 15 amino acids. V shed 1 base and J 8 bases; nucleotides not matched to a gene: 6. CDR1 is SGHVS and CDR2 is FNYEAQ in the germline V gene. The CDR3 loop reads CASSLEGGRAYEQFF. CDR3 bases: TGTGCCAGCAGCTTAGAGGGCGGGAGGGCCTATGAGCAGTTCTTC. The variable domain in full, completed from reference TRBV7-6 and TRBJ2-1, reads GAGVSQSPRYKVTKRGQDVALRCDPISGHVSLYWYRQALGQGPEFLTYFNYEAQQDKSGLPNDRFSAERPEGSISTLTIQRTEQRDSAMYRCASSLEGGRAYEQFFGPGTRLTVL.

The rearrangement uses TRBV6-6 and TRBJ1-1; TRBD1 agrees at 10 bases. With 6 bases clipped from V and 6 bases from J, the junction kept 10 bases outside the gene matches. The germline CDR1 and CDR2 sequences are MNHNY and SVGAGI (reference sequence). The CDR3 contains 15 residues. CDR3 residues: CASRGRQGAVSEAFF. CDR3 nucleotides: TGTGCCAGCAGGGGACGACAGGGGGCGGTCTCTGAAGCTTTCTTT.

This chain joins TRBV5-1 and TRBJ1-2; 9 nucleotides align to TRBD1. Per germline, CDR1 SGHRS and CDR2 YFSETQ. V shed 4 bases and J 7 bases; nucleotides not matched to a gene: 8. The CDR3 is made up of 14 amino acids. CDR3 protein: CASSPGTGLRGYTF. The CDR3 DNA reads TGCGCCAGCAGCCCCGGGACAGGGTTACGTGGCTACACCTTC.

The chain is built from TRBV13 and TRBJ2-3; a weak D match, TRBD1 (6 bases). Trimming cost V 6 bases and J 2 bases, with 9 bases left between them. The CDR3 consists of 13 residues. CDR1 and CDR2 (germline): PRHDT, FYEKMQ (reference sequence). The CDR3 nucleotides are TGTGCCAGCAGTACAGGGAACACAGATACGCAGTATTTT. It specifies CASSTGNTDTQYF.

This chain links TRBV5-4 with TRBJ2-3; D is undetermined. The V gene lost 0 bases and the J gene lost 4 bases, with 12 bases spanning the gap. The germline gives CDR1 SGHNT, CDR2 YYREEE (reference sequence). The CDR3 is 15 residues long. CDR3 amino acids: CASSLAGRVADTQYF. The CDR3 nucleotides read TGTGCCAGCAGCTTGGCGGGTCGGGTTGCAGATACGCAGTATTTT.

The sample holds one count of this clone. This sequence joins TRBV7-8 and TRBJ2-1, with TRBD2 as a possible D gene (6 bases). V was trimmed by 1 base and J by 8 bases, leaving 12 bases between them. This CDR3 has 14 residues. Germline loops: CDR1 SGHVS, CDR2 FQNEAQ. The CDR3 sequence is CASSLGREFDEQFF. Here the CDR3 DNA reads TGTGCCAGCAGCTTAGGCCGGGAGTTCGATGAGCAGTTCTTC.

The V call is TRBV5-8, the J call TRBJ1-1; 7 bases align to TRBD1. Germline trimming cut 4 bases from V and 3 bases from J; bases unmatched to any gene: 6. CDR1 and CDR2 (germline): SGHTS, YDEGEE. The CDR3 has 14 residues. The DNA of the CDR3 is TGTGCCAGCAGCGCGGGACAGCTTTACACTGAAGCTTTCTTT. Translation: CASSAGQLYTEAFF. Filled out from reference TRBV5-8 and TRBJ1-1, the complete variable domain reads EAGVTQSPTHLIKTRGQQATLRCSPISGHTSVYWYQQALGLGLQFLLWYDEGEERNRGNFPPRFSGRQFPNYSSELNVNALELEDSALYLCASSAGQLYTEAFFGQGTRLTVV.

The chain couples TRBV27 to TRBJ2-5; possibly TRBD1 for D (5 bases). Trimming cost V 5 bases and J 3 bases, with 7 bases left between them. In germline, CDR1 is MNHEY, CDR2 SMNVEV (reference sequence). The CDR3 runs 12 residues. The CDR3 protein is CASSGAEETQYF. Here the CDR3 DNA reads TGTGCCAGCAGTGGGGCGGAAGAGACCCAGTACTTC.

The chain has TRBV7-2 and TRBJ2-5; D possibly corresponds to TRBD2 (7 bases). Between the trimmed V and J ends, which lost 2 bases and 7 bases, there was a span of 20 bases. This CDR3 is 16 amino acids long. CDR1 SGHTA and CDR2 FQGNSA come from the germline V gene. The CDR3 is CASSLFTRGGEGTQYF. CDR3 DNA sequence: TGTGCCAGCAGCTTATTTACACGCGGGGGCGAAGGGACCCAGTACTTC.

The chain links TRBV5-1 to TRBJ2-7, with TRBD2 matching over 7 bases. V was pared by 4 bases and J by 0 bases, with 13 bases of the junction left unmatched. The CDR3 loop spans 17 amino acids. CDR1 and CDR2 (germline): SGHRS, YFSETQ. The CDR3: CASSVGSLLAISYEQYF. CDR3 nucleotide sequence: TGCGCCAGCAGCGTGGGGTCCTTACTAGCGATCTCCTACGAGCAGTACTTC.

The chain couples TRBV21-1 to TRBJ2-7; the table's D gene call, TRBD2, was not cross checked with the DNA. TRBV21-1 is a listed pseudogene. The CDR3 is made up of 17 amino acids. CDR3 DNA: TGTGCCAGCAGCAAAGAGGCAACTAGCGGGGGTACCTACGAGCAGTACTTC. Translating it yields CASSKEATSGGTYEQYF.